This paragraph reports one T cell receptor (beta chain). The antigen remains unidentified. The CDR3 has 15 amino acids. The trim removed 6 bases at V and 3 bases at J, leaving 10 bases unmatched. The V gene's germline CDR1 is MDHEN and CDR2 SYDVKM. In the naive CD8 group, cells lacked CD45RO and were positively selected for CCR7, so terminally differentiated effector memory CD45RA+ cells were left out. Healthy and HIV-negative, the adult donors had no recent acute infections or vaccinations. These data come from a study of shared clonotypes between healthy human individuals. Study overall: Three plates were used per donor for CD4 naive, three for CD4 memory, two for CD8 naive and one for CD8 memory.

The protocol was immunoSEQ multiplex PCR, while the TCRdb copy is restricted to in-frame clones and leaves out a portion. Of roughly 770,000 clones in the sample, about 96% were seen once. Study-wide results and limits: Naive subsets generally had larger estimated richness than memory subsets. Sampling covered nothing but blood. Tissue TCR repertoires likely differ from those found in blood.

The receptor comes from a man aged 25 to 45 in good health. The sample consisted of naive CD8+ T cells sorted from blood. The V gene is TRBV28, the J gene TRBJ2-5; 7 nucleotides match TRBD1. The CDR3 nucleotides read TGTGCCAGCAGACCCGACAGGGCCAGGGAAGAGACCCAGTACTTC. Its protein product is CASRPDRAREETQYF.